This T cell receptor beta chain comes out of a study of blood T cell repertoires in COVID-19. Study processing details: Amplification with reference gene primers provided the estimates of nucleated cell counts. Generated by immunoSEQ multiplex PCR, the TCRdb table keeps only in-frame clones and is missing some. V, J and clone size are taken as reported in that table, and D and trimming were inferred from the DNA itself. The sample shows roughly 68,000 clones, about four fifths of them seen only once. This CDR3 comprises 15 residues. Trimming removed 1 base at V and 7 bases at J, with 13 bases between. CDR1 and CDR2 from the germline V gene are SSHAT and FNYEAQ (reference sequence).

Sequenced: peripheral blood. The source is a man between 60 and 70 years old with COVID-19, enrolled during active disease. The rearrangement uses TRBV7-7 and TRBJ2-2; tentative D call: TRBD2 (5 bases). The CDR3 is CASSLGLLAGGELFF. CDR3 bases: TGTGCCAGCAGCTTAGGACTACTGGCGGGCGGGGAGCTGTTTTTT.